The source of this T cell receptor (beta chain) is a study of blood T cell repertoires in COVID-19. Study as a whole: Sites across the United States, Italy and Spain contributed samples from acute and convalescent COVID-19.

In the original analysis: Amplification from reference gene primers served as the basis for estimated nucleated cell counts. Clones were read by immunoSEQ multiplex PCR, and TCRdb kept only the in-frame ones, dropping some. V and J calls and clone size are as listed in that table; D and trimming were resolved from the DNA. This table holds 140,000 to 150,000 clones, 70% to 90% found once. Seattle cases were enrolled at active infection and followed longitudinally. Germline V gene data show CDR1 as LGHNA and CDR2 as YNFKEQ. The CDR3 has 19 residues. V was shortened by 0 bases and J by 3 bases, with 24 bases between the two germline ends.

The clonotype originates from a woman aged 55-69 years with COVID-19, enrolled during active disease. The source material was peripheral blood. This sequence joins TRBV4-2 and TRBJ2-7; the D gene is possibly TRBD1 (6 bases). The CDR3 region is CASSQDHEGPSDRYYEQYF. CDR3 sequence (DNA): TGTGCCAGCAGCCAAGACCATGAAGGTCCTTCGGACAGATACTACGAGCAGTACTTC.